Described below is a single TCR beta chain sequence and its context. The antigen is undetermined. The sample originates from a study of breast tumors, draining lymph nodes, adjacent tissues. Points from the study as a whole: Tumor T cell lymph node origin was a supported hypothesis, not proven. Compared with lymph nodes, tumors were less diverse; compared with nontumor tissue, more. Luminal-like breast cancer showed significantly greater tumor-nontumor repertoire similarity than basal-like breast cancer did.

Trimming removed 0 bases at V and 5 bases at J, with 7 bases between. The CDR3 is 13 amino acids. In germline, CDR1 is SNHLY, CDR2 FYNNEI. TCRdb analysed the multiplex PCR reads with MiXCR anew, one entry per CDR3 protein. The sample yields more than 50,000 distinct CDR3 sequences, around 45% seen once. Sample: breast tumor tissue. The sequence was obtained from a female donor with breast cancer. Some clones in this sample may be carry-over from other donors' samples. The rearrangement uses TRBV2 and TRBJ2-5; no reliable D call. The DNA of the CDR3 is TGTGCCAGCAGTGAAGCGCTTGGGGAGACCCAGTACTTC. Amino acid sequence: CASSEALGETQYF.